These 8 T cell receptor beta chains share one sample of origin, sequenced in a study of T cell responses to AZD1222 COVID-19 vaccine (dated by TCRdb to about 2021). The sample's time point label is to be understood as: about 28 days (+/-7) after the second vaccine dose. Library construction relied on the immunoSEQ multiplex PCR assay. TCRdb took this table from immuneACCESS and kept in-frame rearrangements with V and J called. Such tables lack part of the clones; where checked against another copy, unresolved V genes explain under half of the gap, and the rest is unexplained. This sample has 110,000 or so clones in its table, and more than 70% of those were observed once. Of the sample, approximately 16% is held by the ten largest clones. Sequencing was performed on peripheral blood, taken 28 days after the second AZD1222 dose. Receptors were obtained from an adult who received the AZD1222 COVID-19 vaccine.

The chain combines TRBV7-3 with TRBJ1-6; tentative D call: TRBD1 (5 bases). V was shortened by 2 bases and J by 7 bases, with 9 bases between the two germline ends. CDR1 SGHTA and CDR2 FQGTGA come from the germline V gene. The CDR3 length is 14 residues. The CDR3 region has the DNA TGTGCCAGCAGCTTACGGCGACAGAATTCACCCCTCCACTTT. It encodes CASSLRRQNSPLHF.

The rearrangement links TRBV25-1 to TRBJ1-2; D not resolved. The CDR3 spans 14 residues. V was trimmed by 2 bases and J by 1 base, leaving 8 bases between them. Germline values: CDR1 MGHDK, CDR2 SYGVNS. The CDR3 spells CASSEIGINYGYTF. Written as DNA, the CDR3 is TGTGCCAGCAGTGAAATTGGGATTAACTATGGCTACACCTTC.

The V gene is TRBV19, the J gene TRBJ1-2; D gene ambiguous. The CDR3 length is 13 residues. V shed 6 bases and J shed 4 bases, with 12 bases lying between them. Germline V gene lookup returns CDR1 LNHDA and CDR2 SQIVND (reference sequence). CDR3 in amino acids: CASRDLSTYGYTF. The CDR3, as DNA: TGTGCCAGTAGGGACCTCTCCACCTATGGCTACACCTTC. The full variable domain, with the rest looked up from reference TRBV19 and TRBJ1-2, is DGGITQSPKYLFRKEGQNVTLSCEQNLNHDAMYWYRQDPGQGLRLIYYSQIVNDFQKGDIAEGYSVSREKKESFPLTVTSAQKNPTAFYLCASRDLSTYGYTFGSGTRLTVV.

The chain is built from TRBV24-1 and TRBJ2-7; TRBD1 matches 9 bases. The CDR3 totals 14 residues. Unmatched junction bases numbered 9, after V lost 8 bases and J lost 5 bases. Germline V lookup: CDR1 KGHDR, CDR2 SFDVKD. The CDR3 DNA follows: TGTGCCACCACCCGGGACAGGGTATGGAACGAGCAGTACTTC. This sequence encodes CATTRDRVWNEQYF.

This rearrangement joins TRBV19 to TRBJ2-1, with 11 bases identical to TRBD2. Germline CDR1 reads LNHDA; CDR2 reads SQIVND (reference sequence). V was clipped by 5 bases and J by 7 bases; unmatched bases: 10. The CDR3 is 16 amino acids. CDR3 protein: CASSVTGTSGSNEQFF. The CDR3 nucleotides are TGTGCCAGTAGTGTAACCGGGACTAGCGGTTCAAATGAGCAGTTCTTC.

This clone showed up just once. The J gene is TRBJ2-2, the V gene TRBV2; no clear D. Germline CDR1 is SNHLY and CDR2 is FYNNEI. V was shortened by 8 bases and J by 1 base, with 11 bases between the two germline ends. The CDR3 extends over 14 amino acids. For the CDR3, the DNA is TGTGCCAGCCAGAACGGATTGAACACCGGGGAGCTGTTTTTT. Its translation is CASQNGLNTGELFF.

CDR3 region: CATSRDRSGGNEQFF. For the CDR3, the DNA is TGTGCCACCAGCAGAGATCGGAGCGGTGGGAATGAGCAGTTCTTC. This chain links TRBV15 with TRBJ2-1, with D perhaps matching TRBD2 (5 bases). This CDR3 region has 15 residues. V was clipped by 0 bases and J by 7 bases, with 13 bases between them. CDR1 LNHNV and CDR2 YYDKDF come from the germline V gene (reference sequence). The variable domain in full, with the rest retrieved from reference TRBV15 and TRBJ2-1, is DAMVIQNPRYQVTQFGKPVTLSCSQTLNHNVMYWYQQKSSQAPKLLFHYYDKDFNNEADTPDNFQSRRPNTSFCFLDIRSPGLGDTAMYLCATSRDRSGGNEQFFGPGTRLTVL.

This clone has only a few counts. The chain links TRBV30 to TRBJ1-4; D remains ambiguous. This CDR3 comprises 10 residues. Trimming removed 7 bases at V and 8 bases at J, with 8 bases between. The germline V gene has CDR1 GTSNPN and CDR2 SVGIG (reference sequence). The CDR3 DNA sequence: TGTGCCTTTGGAGGGGAAAAACTGTTTTTT. Translating it yields CAFGGEKLFF.